This passage covers 20 T cell receptor beta chains from one sample sequenced in a study of T cell responses to AZD1222 COVID-19 vaccine. Produced via immunoSEQ multiplex PCR; TCRdb's table is partial and in-frame only. Altogether about 110,000 clones are present, 70% to 90% being singletons, with the ten largest covering around 6%. This specimen consisted of peripheral blood, obtained on day 0 of AZD1222 vaccination. The origin of the receptors is an adult in good health.

The chain links TRBV7-2 to TRBJ2-1; 8 bases fit TRBD1. Germline assignment: CDR1 SGHTA and CDR2 FQGNSA. The CDR3 totals 16 residues. V trimming: 4 bases; J trimming: 0 bases; junction bases outside the gene matches: 5. The CDR3 here is CASSSRTGSSYNEQFF. For the CDR3, the DNA is TGTGCCAGCAGCTCCCGGACAGGGAGCTCCTACAATGAGCAGTTCTTC. Filled out from reference TRBV7-2 and TRBJ2-1, the complete variable domain reads GAGVSQSPSNKVTEKGKDVELRCDPISGHTALYWYRQSLGQGLEFLIYFQGNSAPDKSGLPSDRFSAERTGGSVSTLTIQRTQQEDSAVYLCASSSRTGSSYNEQFFGPGTRLTVL.

The chain links TRBV7-2 to TRBJ2-6; D not certain. V lost 5 bases and J lost 0, with 11 bases in between. The V gene's germline CDR1 is SGHTA and CDR2 FQGNSA. The CDR3 is 16 residues long. The CDR3 nucleotides are TGTGCCAGCAGCCGCCGACAAGTCTCTGGGGCCAACGTCCTGACTTTC. Translation: CASSRRQVSGANVLTF.

The chain joins TRBV5-1 to TRBJ2-3; weak D call: TRBD2 (7 bases). Trimming cost V 0 bases and J 3 bases, with 14 bases left between them. CDR1 is SGHRS and CDR2 is YFSETQ in the germline V gene. CDR3 length: 16 residues. The CDR3 protein is CASSLANREGTDTQYF. The CDR3 DNA follows: TGCGCCAGCAGCTTGGCAAACAGGGAGGGGACAGATACGCAGTATTTT.

V is TRBV5-4 and J is TRBJ2-3; D assignment may be TRBD1 or TRBD2 (6 bases each). Germline V gene data show CDR1 as SGHNT and CDR2 as YYREEE (reference sequence). V gave up 1 base and J gave up 4 bases, with 19 bases separating them. This CDR3 contains 17 residues. Written as DNA, the CDR3 is TGTGCCAGCAGCTTGCCGAAAGGGGGGAACTCACCAGATACGCAGTATTTT. This translates into CASSLPKGGNSPDTQYF.

The table lists this clone with a few counts. The chain carries TRBV6-5 and TRBJ2-7; a possible D gene is TRBD2 (5 bases). This CDR3 is 14 amino acids long. Germline V gene data show CDR1 as MNHEY and CDR2 as SVGAGI. The V gene lost 4 bases and the J gene lost 0 bases, with 10 bases spanning the gap. CDR3 DNA: TGTGCCAGCAGTTTGAGCGGAAACTCCTACGAGCAGTACTTC. Its protein is CASSLSGNSYEQYF.

The chain is built from TRBV28 and TRBJ2-7; D call uncertain. The CDR3 spans 15 residues. Germline CDR1 reads MDHEN; CDR2 reads SYDVKM. The germline V and J ends were trimmed by 6 bases and 3 bases, with 18 bases remaining between them. The CDR3 loop reads CASSRGDGDRYEQYF. CDR3 DNA: TGTGCCAGCAGCCGAGGCGACGGCGACCGCTACGAGCAGTACTTC.

This sequence joins TRBV30 and TRBJ2-5; D may be TRBD1 (6 bases). The CDR3 runs 15 residues. Germline values: CDR1 GTSNPN, CDR2 SVGIG (reference sequence). V gave up 4 bases and J gave up 4 bases, with 19 bases separating them. In nucleotides, the CDR3 is TGTGCCTGGACCCCAATGATAGGGGGTGCAGAGACCCAGTACTTC. Its translation: CAWTPMIGGAETQYF.

This clone appeared a single time. This sequence joins TRBV28 and TRBJ2-2, with D perhaps matching TRBD1 (5 bases). The germline V gene encodes CDR1 MDHEN and CDR2 SYDVKM. The CDR3 consists of 16 residues. Trimming shortened V by 3 bases and J by 6 bases, and 17 bases separated the two germline ends. CDR3 sequence: CASSFPMGRAAGELFF. The CDR3 DNA is TGTGCCAGCAGTTTCCCGATGGGCAGGGCGGCCGGGGAGCTGTTTTTT.

The rearrangement joins TRBV11-2 to TRBJ2-5; D unresolved. This CDR3 comprises 15 residues. The V end lost 1 base, the J end lost 5 bases, and 14 bases lay between the germline ends. The germline V gene has CDR1 SGHAT and CDR2 FQNNGV. Here the CDR3 reads CASSLVQSPGETQYF. As DNA, the CDR3 is TGTGCCAGCAGCTTAGTTCAGAGCCCGGGCGAGACCCAGTACTTC. The full variable domain, its missing parts supplied by reference TRBV11-2 and TRBJ2-5, is EAGVAQSPRYKIIEKRQSVAFWCNPISGHATLYWYQQILGQGPKLLIQFQNNGVVDDSQLPKDRFSAERLKGVDSTLKIQPAKLEDSAVYLCASSLVQSPGETQYFGPGTRLLVL.

This clone was counted ten times or more. This chain connects TRBV19 to TRBJ1-5; tentatively, D is TRBD1 (5 bases). Per the germline V gene, CDR1 is LNHDA and CDR2 is SQIVND (reference sequence). The germline V and J ends were trimmed by 3 bases and 5 bases, with 17 bases remaining between them. The CDR3 consists of 16 residues. Written as DNA, the CDR3 is TGTGCCAGTAGTATGGGACGTTACGGCGAGGATCAGCCCCAGCATTTT. Protein sequence: CASSMGRYGEDQPQHF.

V and J are TRBV7-6 and TRBJ1-1, with 9 bases identical to TRBD1. The length of the CDR3 is 15 residues. In germline, CDR1 is SGHVS, CDR2 FNYEAQ. The ends lost 4 bases at V and 8 bases at J; junction bases unmatched: 11. The CDR3 bases are TGTGCCAGCAGCTCGCCCGGGACAGGGTTGAGGGAAGCTTTCTTT. It yields the protein CASSSPGTGLREAFF.

This rearrangement joins TRBV28 to TRBJ2-7, with D unresolved. V lost 3 bases, J lost 6 bases, and 9 bases lay in between. This CDR3 region has 12 residues. Germline V CDR1 and CDR2: MDHEN, SYDVKM. The CDR3, as DNA: TGTGCCAGCAGTTTGTACACATCCGAGCAGTACTTC. It specifies CASSLYTSEQYF.

The rearrangement joins TRBV6-5 to TRBJ1-1, with D maybe TRBD1 (5 bases). V shed 2 bases and J shed 1 base, with 11 bases lying between them. The CDR3 totals 15 residues. Germline V lookup: CDR1 MNHEY, CDR2 SVGAGI. Here the CDR3 reads CASSYGARRNTEAFF. The CDR3 nucleotides read TGTGCCAGCAGTTACGGGGCCAGGAGGAACACTGAAGCTTTCTTT.

The chain is built from TRBV4-3 and TRBJ1-5; TRBD1 matches 8 bases. This CDR3 has 17 residues. The V gene's germline CDR1 is LGHNA and CDR2 YSLEER. Unmatched junction bases numbered 15, after V lost 4 bases and J lost 7 bases. CDR3 sequence (DNA): TGCGCCAGCAGCCGTTCCCTACAGGGGGGAGCAGGACAGCCCCAGCATTTT. It codes for CASSRSLQGGAGQPQHF.

The gene calls are TRBV4-2 and TRBJ2-1; 10 bases map to TRBD2. V was clipped by 1 base and J by 5 bases; unmatched bases: 8. CDR3 length: 17 residues. Per germline, CDR1 LGHNA and CDR2 YNFKEQ. The CDR3 reads CASSQARLAGADNEQFF. The DNA for the CDR3 is TGTGCCAGCAGCCAAGCCAGACTAGCGGGTGCTGACAATGAGCAGTTCTTC.

This clone was seen just once. CDR3 in amino acids: CSVEEWESQGYEQYF. The DNA of the CDR3 is TGCAGCGTTGAAGAATGGGAATCACAGGGGTACGAGCAGTACTTC. This rearrangement joins TRBV29-1 to TRBJ2-7, with 7 bases that match TRBD1. V was pared by 0 bases and J by 4 bases, with 9 bases of the junction left unmatched. The germline gives CDR1 SQVTM, CDR2 ANQGSEA. The CDR3 has 15 amino acids.

The gene calls are TRBV28 and TRBJ1-4, with unresolved D. The CDR3 spans 18 residues. V lost 2 bases, J lost 0 bases, and 16 bases lay in between. Germline-derived CDR1 and CDR2 are MDHEN and SYDVKM. The CDR3 spells CASSLIPGRQATNEKLFF. The CDR3 DNA sequence: TGTGCCAGCAGTTTAATCCCCGGTAGACAAGCAACTAATGAAAAACTGTTTTTT.

This chain connects TRBV4-1 to TRBJ1-4; the D gene is possibly TRBD1 (5 bases). Between the trimmed V and J ends, which lost 1 base and 2 bases, there was a span of 8 bases. CDR1 and CDR2 (germline): MGHRA, YSYEKL. CDR3 length: 15 amino acids. This CDR3 is CASSQVGGTNEKLFF. In nucleotides, the CDR3 is TGCGCCAGCAGCCAAGTTGGGGGGACTAATGAAAAACTGTTTTTT.

This clone came up a few times. V and J are TRBV5-6 and TRBJ1-2; D remains unclear. This CDR3 region has 15 residues. The V and J ends lost 0 bases and 10 bases respectively, with 19 bases between them. Per germline, CDR1 SGHDT and CDR2 YYEEEE. CDR3 nucleotides: TGTGCCAGCAGCTTGGTGGGCGGAGGAGTGTCCAACTACACCTTC. It specifies CASSLVGGGVSNYTF.

The chain has TRBV7-8 and TRBJ2-3, with 16 bases lining up with TRBD2. J gave up 7 bases and V 3 bases, and 4 bases lay outside the gene matches. Looked up from germline, CDR1 is SGHVS and CDR2 is FQNEAQ. The CDR3 extends over 16 amino acids. CDR3 amino acids: CASSLGTSGGVYTQYF. CDR3 bases: TGTGCCAGCAGCTTGGGGACTAGCGGGGGGGTTTATACGCAGTATTTT.